This T cell receptor beta chain was captured in a study of shared clonotypes between healthy human individuals. Trimming removed 2 bases at V and 0 bases at J, with 14 bases between. Germline values: CDR1 SQVTM, CDR2 ANQGSEA. The CDR3 length is 16 residues. Concerning this clone itself: Its antigen is undetermined.

Study-level findings and limits: Large depth notwithstanding, sorted-subset sequencing proved incomplete by rarefaction. Across a few donors, naive CD4 shared 5% to 5.5%, naive CD8 more than 3%, memory CD4 approximately 2.5%, memory CD8 around 0.36%. Naive subsets, compared against memory subsets, generally had larger estimated richness values.

Naive CD8 cells lacked CD45RO, underwent positive selection for CCR7 and left out terminally differentiated effector memory CD45RA+ cells. All of the donors resided in Nashville, Tennessee, and each was a Caucasian adult. Sequenced by immunoSEQ multiplex PCR; TCRdb stores in-frame clones only, minus some. The data hold 700,000 to 950,000 clones, with about 96% observed a single time. Specimen: naive CD8+ T cells sorted from blood. This receptor was taken from a man aged 25 to 40 in good health. V usage is TRBV29-1 and J usage is TRBJ1-3; no firm D call. This CDR3 reads CSVEYFARYSGNTIYF. The CDR3 DNA reads TGCAGCGTTGAATATTTCGCCAGATACTCTGGAAACACCATATATTTT.